Presented here are 21 T cell receptor beta chains from one specimen sequenced in a study of circulating CD8 cells and anti-PD-1 response in melanoma. TCR libraries were prepared from about 15 ng of total RNA with the QIAseq Immune Repertoire TCR panel. Each CDR3 protein gets one entry after TCRdb re-called the reads with MiXCR. The sample holds thousands of distinct CDR3 sequences, roughly 7% seen once. From live CD3+CD8+TCRalphabeta+ cells, four PD-1 and/or TIGIT subsets were sorted. Material: CD8+ T cells from PBMCs, obtained at baseline or after one month of anti-PD-1 therapy (not recorded which). Receptors were obtained from a human donor with melanoma.

This clonotype is labeled as medium-sized. The rearrangement links TRBV28 to TRBJ2-1; TRBD2 aligns across 14 bases. This CDR3 is built from 15 residues. Per germline, CDR1 MDHEN and CDR2 SYDVKM. The J segment lost 8 bases and the V segment lost 6 bases, leaving 6 bases of the junction unmatched. The CDR3 sequence: CASRGGTSGGDEQFF. CDR3 DNA sequence: TGTGCCAGCAGGGGCGGGACTAGCGGGGGAGATGAGCAGTTCTTC.

By share, this clonotype ranks as medium-sized. The gene calls are TRBV11-2 and TRBJ2-3, with D possibly TRBD2 on 5 matching bases. Trimming took off 1 base at V and 4 bases at J, with 21 bases between the two ends. Germline assignment: CDR1 SGHAT and CDR2 FQNNGV. The length of the CDR3 is 18 residues. CDR3 DNA sequence: TGTGCCAGCAGCTTAGGGTTTTTCACAGCGGACCCTCCAGATACGCAGTATTTT. It is translated as CASSLGFFTADPPDTQYF.

This clonotype is medium-sized. This rearrangement joins TRBV7-3 to TRBJ2-1, with D perhaps given as TRBD1 or TRBD2 (5 bases each). This CDR3 is 15 amino acids long. Germline-derived CDR1 and CDR2 are SGHTA and FQGTGA. V dropped 3 bases and J dropped 3 bases, with 12 bases sitting between them. CDR3 residues: CASSFEGTVYNEQFF. CDR3 bases: TGTGCCAGCAGCTTTGAGGGGACCGTCTACAATGAGCAGTTCTTC.

This clonotype is medium-sized within its sample. The chain combines TRBV2 with TRBJ2-7; no reliable D call. With 6 bases removed from V and 0 bases from J, the gap between germline ends came to 18 bases. CDR3 length: 16 residues. Per the germline V gene, CDR1 is SNHLY and CDR2 is FYNNEI. In DNA, the CDR3 is TGTGCCAGCAGGCGTCTGAGGACCTCTAGCTCCTACGAGCAGTACTTC. This gives the protein CASRRLRTSSSYEQYF. The full variable domain, completed using reference TRBV2 and TRBJ2-7, is EPEVTQTPSHQVTQMGQEVILRCVPISNHLYFYWYRQILGQKVEFLVSFYNNEISEKSEIFDDQFSVERPDGSNFTLKIRSTKLEDSAMYFCASRRLRTSSSYEQYFGPGTRLTVT.

Within the sample, this clonotype is large. V and J are TRBV25-1 and TRBJ2-1; TRBD1 or TRBD2 may be the D gene (5 bases each). The CDR3 contains 15 residues. Germline V gives CDR1 MGHDK, CDR2 SYGVNS. The V gene lost 6 bases and the J gene lost 5 bases, with 17 bases spanning the gap. In nucleotides, the CDR3 is TGTGCCAGCAGGTTAGGGCCCCGGGGCCACAATGAGCAGTTCTTC. Translating it yields CASRLGPRGHNEQFF.

This chain uses TRBV27 with TRBJ1-2, with D possibly TRBD1 on 6 matching bases. CDR1 is MNHEY, CDR2 SMNVEV, per germline (reference sequence). Deletions cut 9 bases from V and 1 base from J, with 18 bases between. CDR3 size: 15 residues. CDR3 DNA sequence: TGTGCCAGTAGATACAACAGGGAAATTAACTATGGCTACACCTTC. Its protein product is CASRYNREINYGYTF.

This clonotype qualifies as medium-sized. The chain is built from TRBV25-1 and TRBJ2-7; TRBD1 matches at 8 bases. CDR1 MGHDK and CDR2 SYGVNS come from the germline V gene. The CDR3 is made up of 14 amino acids. The V gene end was trimmed by 4 bases and the J gene end by 4 bases; junction bases not matched to a gene: 6. CDR3 amino acids: CASSAFQGAYEQYF. The CDR3 nucleotides read TGTGCCAGCAGTGCGTTCCAGGGGGCGTACGAGCAGTACTTC.

This clonotype ranks as medium-sized. The rearrangement uses TRBV20-1 and TRBJ2-2; no definite D call. Germline-derived CDR1 and CDR2 are DFQATT and SNEGSKA (reference sequence). The CDR3 has 12 residues. Between the trimmed V and J ends, which lost 1 base and 1 base, there was a span of 1 base. CDR3 sequence reads: CSARGNTGELFF. The DNA for the CDR3 is TGCAGTGCTAGAGGGAACACCGGGGAGCTGTTTTTT.

The chain carries TRBV24-1 and TRBJ2-2, with TRBD2 as a possible D gene (6 bases). V lost 4 bases to trimming and J lost 4 bases, with 9 bases between them. The CDR3 is 14 residues long. Germline values: CDR1 KGHDR, CDR2 SFDVKD. DNA of the CDR3: TGTGCCACCAGTGACGCGGGGAGCACCGGGGAGCTGTTTTTT. Its protein product is CATSDAGSTGELFF.

This clonotype is categorized as medium-sized (0.01 to 0.1%). Relative to the germline gene, one junction end is altered; a read error may explain this. The V call is TRBV11-2, the J call TRBJ2-3; 9 bases line up with TRBD1. CDR3 length: 16 amino acids. Germline V gene data show CDR1 as SGHAT and CDR2 as FQNNGV. CDR3 loop: CASGLDVRTGVDTQYF. CDR3 nucleotide sequence: TGTGCCAGCGGCTTAGATGTCCGGACAGGGGTGGATACGCAGTATTTT.

In its sample, this clonotype was seen a few times. The J gene is TRBJ1-1, the V gene TRBV19; D remains ambiguous. This CDR3 is built from 12 residues. Deletions cut 6 bases from V and 2 bases from J, with 7 bases between. Germline lookup yields CDR1 LNHDA and CDR2 SQIVND (reference sequence). The CDR3 DNA reads as TGTGCCAGTAGCTTCATTAACACTGAAGCTTTCTTT. It yields the protein CASSFINTEAFF.

This clonotype is termed large. V is TRBV11-2 and J is TRBJ2-1; 9 bases are a match to TRBD2. The germline V gene has CDR1 SGHAT and CDR2 FQNNGV. CDR3 length equals 15 residues. Germline trimming cut 1 base from V and 9 bases from J; bases unmatched to any gene: 7. The CDR3 DNA sequence: TGTGCCAGCAGCTTAGGGACTAGCGTCTATTCTGAGCAGTTCTTC. This sequence encodes CASSLGTSVYSEQFF.

Relative to its sample, this clonotype is medium-sized. J is TRBJ2-7 and V is TRBV28, with D possibly being TRBD1 (6 bases). Trimming took off 3 bases at V and 5 bases at J, with 14 bases between the two ends. The CDR3 spans 14 residues. Germline V gene data show CDR1 as MDHEN and CDR2 as SYDVKM. The CDR3 DNA sequence: TGTGCCAGCAGTTTGTTACAGGGAGTCCACGAGCAGTACTTC. Protein sequence: CASSLLQGVHEQYF.

This clonotype is labeled as medium-sized. The CDR3 DNA follows: TGTGCCAGCAGTATTAGGACAGCCAATGAGCAGTTCTTC. Amino acids: CASSIRTANEQFF. V and J are TRBV5-5 and TRBJ2-1; D is perhaps TRBD1 (6 bases). Germline assignment: CDR1 SGHKS and CDR2 YYEKEE (reference sequence). CDR3 length: 13 amino acids. V was trimmed by 5 bases and J by 6 bases, leaving 12 bases between them.

This clonotype is large by share. The chain joins TRBV19 to TRBJ1-1; no definite D call. The CDR3 consists of 11 residues. The ends were cut back, 1 base at V and 11 bases at J, with 8 bases in the middle. Germline V lookup: CDR1 LNHDA, CDR2 SQIVND (reference sequence). The CDR3 DNA reads as TGTGCCAGTAGTATAGGTGTGAAGGCTTTCTTT. It specifies CASSIGVKAFF.

Relative to its sample, this clonotype is medium-sized. The chain combines TRBV4-2 with TRBJ2-7; 10 nucleotides align to TRBD2. The CDR3 contains 18 residues. Per germline, CDR1 LGHNA and CDR2 YNFKEQ. The junction had 16 bases not matched to a gene; V was cut back by 1 base and J by 7 bases. The CDR3 here is CASSQGLAGARSAGEQYF. The CDR3 nucleotides are TGTGCCAGCAGCCAAGGGCTAGCGGGGGCCCGTTCGGCCGGGGAGCAGTACTTC.

Relative to its sample, this clonotype is medium-sized. The chain links TRBV19 to TRBJ1-5; TRBD1 is a possible D gene (5 bases). The germline CDR1 and CDR2 sequences are LNHDA and SQIVND (reference sequence). Trimming left V 4 bases short and J 3 bases short, with 10 bases between. The CDR3 runs 14 residues. The CDR3 DNA sequence: TGTGCCAGTAGTAGGGACGGGGACAATCAGCCCCAGCATTTT. Translation gives CASSRDGDNQPQHF.

This clonotype appeared a few times. This chain joins TRBV13 and TRBJ2-3, with 8 bases that match TRBD2. This CDR3 is built from 15 residues. Germline V gene data show CDR1 as PRHDT and CDR2 as FYEKMQ (reference sequence). V lost 4 bases to trimming and J lost 3 bases; unmatched junction nucleotides: 6. CDR3 sequence: CASSSRTSHTDTQYF. CDR3 nucleotides: TGTGCCAGCAGCTCCCGGACTAGCCATACAGATACGCAGTATTTT.

This clonotype is categorized as medium-sized. The chain joins TRBV19 to TRBJ2-1; a possible D gene is TRBD2 (6 bases). Germline values: CDR1 LNHDA, CDR2 SQIVND (reference sequence). Trimming took 5 bases from V and 4 from J, leaving 12 bases between them. The CDR3 totals 14 residues. CDR3 sequence: CASSPTTSYNEQFF. For the CDR3, the DNA is TGTGCCAGTAGTCCCACGACTAGTTACAATGAGCAGTTCTTC.

This clonotype is termed medium-sized. The chain couples TRBV19 to TRBJ2-7, with a tentative D call TRBD1 (6 bases). CDR3 length: 15 amino acids. The germline V and J ends were trimmed by 5 bases and 1 base, with 15 bases remaining between them. The germline V gene encodes CDR1 LNHDA and CDR2 SQIVND (reference sequence). CDR3 residues: CASSPASGESYEQYF. The CDR3 DNA sequence: TGTGCCAGTAGTCCCGCCTCAGGGGAGTCCTACGAGCAGTACTTC.

Note on this clonotype: This likely comes from a read error, as the CDR3 has no conserved phenylalanine or tryptophan at its end. This rearrangement joins TRBV19 to TRBJ1-1; 8 bases align to TRBD1. The junction had 8 bases not matched to a gene; V was cut back by 7 bases and J by 4 bases. The CDR3 totals 14 residues. Germline V gene sequence: CDR1 LNHDA, CDR2 SQIVND (reference sequence). Here the CDR3 reads CASTTGVVFTEAFI. The CDR3 DNA follows: TGTGCCAGTACGACAGGGGTTGTTTTCACTGAAGCTTTCATT.